Included here is one TCR beta chain sequence, with context. As yet, its antigen is unknown. The data originate from a study of T cells in narcolepsy. Study overall: Patients with NT1 or NT2 and healthy control donors were enrolled.

Repertoires were generated with immunoSEQ multiplex PCR, while TCRdb's copy carries only in-frame clones and drops some. The sample consists of fewer than 40,000 clones, roughly 80% of them appearing once. Overall study results and limits: Healthy controls reportedly lacked the autoreactive clonotypes serially found in patients' blood. In some patient and control memory CD4+ samples, autoreactive clones were absent. Autoreactive HCRT-specific and TRIB2-specific clonotypes were marked in same-patient CSF-versus-blood CD4+ comparisons.

Germline V gene sequence: CDR1 SNHLY, CDR2 FYNNEI. V was cut by 4 bases and J by 5 bases, with 8 bases left in between. This CDR3 is built from 12 residues. The sample consisted of CD45RA- memory CD4+ T cells from PBMCs. This chain uses TRBV2 with TRBJ1-1, with D perhaps TRBD1 (6 bases). The clonotype originates from a human donor with narcolepsy. DNA of the CDR3: TGTGCCAGCAGTGCAGGGGTTACTGAAGCTTTCTTT. Translation: CASSAGVTEAFF.